Detailed here is one TCR beta chain. Its antigen is not known. This record belongs to a study of radiation and T cells in renal cell carcinoma. Background on the study: Nephrectomy followed 15 Gy stereotactic body radiation by 4 weeks. General study findings and limits: In blood, top tumor clones expanded by 2 weeks, shrinking by 4.

The CDR3 runs 16 residues. Germline V gives CDR1 SGDLS, CDR2 YYNGEE. The V gene end was trimmed by 4 bases and the J gene end by 8 bases; junction bases not matched to a gene: 12. Regarding time point: baseline pretreatment blood. Specified treatment: 15 Gy SBRT to primary tumor, nephrectomy 4 weeks later. Blood was sampled at baseline, 2 weeks and 4 weeks after SBRT. The tumor was a clear cell renal cell carcinoma. Sequencing was performed with immunoSEQ multiplex PCR; in TCRdb, only in-frame clones are kept and a portion is missing. The sample includes approximately 140,000 clones, around 89% seen only once; the top ten take roughly 4.1%.

The chain has TRBV9 and TRBJ2-2; 9 nucleotides agree with TRBD1. Sequenced here: blood, sampled from a patient whose treatment included radiotherapy and nephrectomy. The sequence came from a woman in her sixties or seventies with renal cell carcinoma. The CDR3, as DNA: TGTGCCAGCAGCCCAAGGACAGGGGTTGGGTCGGGGGAGCTGTTTTTT. It yields the protein CASSPRTGVGSGELFF.